These T cell receptor beta chains were read from a single sample in a study of cytomegalovirus exposure and HLA in healthy donors. The assay was immunoSEQ multiplex PCR, and TCRdb's table has in-frame clones only and misses some. This table has 100,000 to 150,000 clones, 74% appearing once. Sequenced input: PBMCs. These receptors were collected from a woman between 50 and 59 years old in good health and CMV-seropositive. CDR3s include the opening cysteine and the closing phenylalanine or tryptophan. A D gene is named only where the DNA matches it firmly. Clone size, where shown, is once, few, many, or a class for clones that have expanded.

size | J | D | V | CDR3 | DNA
once | TRBJ2-5 | NA | TRBV9 | CASSVSPRETQYF | TGTGCCAGCAGCGTATCCCCGAGAGAGACCCAGTACTTC
NA | TRBJ1-6 | TRBD1 | TRBV5-8 | CASSGGIGRGRGSETLHF | TGTGCCAGCAGCGGGGGAATCGGCAGGGGGCGAGGGAGTGAGACCCTCCACTTT
NA | TRBJ1-2 | NA | TRBV2 | CASVAGSYGYTF | TGTGCCAGCGTCGCGGGGTCGTATGGCTACACCTTC
NA | TRBJ2-2 | NA | TRBV2 | CASSEFRTGELFF | TGTGCCAGCAGTGAGTTTAGAACCGGGGAGCTGTTTTTT
NA | TRBJ1-6 | TRBD1 | TRBV11-2 | CASSLTGQANSPLHF | TGTGCCAGCAGCTTAACGGGACAGGCTAATTCACCCCTCCACTTT
NA | TRBJ1-6 | NA | TRBV30 | CAWKGWDISPLHF | TGTGCCTGGAAGGGGTGGGATATTTCACCCCTCCACTTT
once | TRBJ2-7 | TRBD1 | TRBV30 | CAWSVTGGKGEQYF | TGTGCCTGGAGTGTGACAGGGGGCAAGGGCGAGCAGTACTTC
NA | TRBJ2-1 | NA | TRBV6-1 | CASGTPGYNEQFF | TGTGCCAGCGGTACCCCGGGATACAATGAGCAGTTCTTC
few | TRBJ1-4 | NA | TRBV6-6 | CASSSQEPFFNEKLFF | TGTGCCAGCAGTTCACAGGAGCCCTTTTTTAATGAAAAACTGTTTTTT
many | TRBJ2-1 | NA | TRBV19 | CASSYTQGHEQFF | TGTGCCAGTAGTTACACACAGGGCCATGAGCAGTTCTTC
NA | TRBJ2-6 | NA | TRBV18 | CASSPGGPGANVLTF | TGTGCCAGCTCACCAGGGGGCCCGGGGGCCAACGTCCTGACTTTC
once | TRBJ1-1 | NA | TRBV6-1 | CASSMTDYTEAFF | TGTGCCAGCAGTATGACGGACTACACTGAAGCTTTCTTT
NA | TRBJ1-6 | NA | TRBV19 | CASSIAAPGHLNSPLHF | TGTGCCAGTAGTATAGCCGCCCCGGGACATCTAAATTCACCCCTCCACTTT
NA | TRBJ1-5 | NA | TRBV7-8 | CASSQWRSSNQPQHF | TGTGCCAGCAGCCAGTGGAGGAGTAGCAATCAGCCCCAGCATTTT
NA | TRBJ2-1 | TRBD2 | TRBV7-9 | CASSAPGLAGNEQFF | TGTGCCAGCAGCGCCCCGGGACTAGCGGGGAATGAGCAGTTCTTC
NA | TRBJ1-3 | NA | TRBV5-1 | CASSLVGADSGNTIYF | TGCGCCAGCAGCTTGGTGGGGGCAGACTCTGGAAACACCATATATTTT